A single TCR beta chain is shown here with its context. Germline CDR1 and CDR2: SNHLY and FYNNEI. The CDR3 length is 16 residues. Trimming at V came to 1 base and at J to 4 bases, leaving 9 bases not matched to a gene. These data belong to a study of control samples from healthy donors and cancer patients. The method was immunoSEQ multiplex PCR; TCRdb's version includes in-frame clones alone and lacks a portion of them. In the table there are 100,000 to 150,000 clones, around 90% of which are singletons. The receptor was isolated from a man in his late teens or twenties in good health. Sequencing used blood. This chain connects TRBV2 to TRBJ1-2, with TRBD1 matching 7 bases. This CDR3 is CASSEGDSSGIYGYTF. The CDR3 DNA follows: TGTGCCAGCAGTGAAGGGGACAGCTCGGGGATCTATGGCTACACCTTC.